This is a list of T cell receptor beta chains from one sample in a study of OX40 agonist ivuxolimab in advanced cancers. TCRdb's table, derived via immunoSEQ multiplex PCR, lists solely in-frame clones and lacks some. The sample has under 95,000 clones, 86% seen once. The material was CD4+ or CD8+ T cells sorted from blood, obtained in a trial of the OX40 agonist ivuxolimab. The receptors come from an adult with an advanced solid tumor such as melanoma, head and neck, liver or kidney cancer. CDR3s include the opening cysteine and the closing phenylalanine or tryptophan. D genes are given only for firm matches. Clone size is given for some rows only: seen once, a few or many times, or a class if the clone is expanded.

NA	NA	14	TRBV6-1	TRBJ2-1	CASSEQGGYNEQFF	TGTGCCAGCAGTGAACAGGGTGGGTACAATGAGCAGTTCTTC
many	NA	17	TRBV7-8	TRBJ1-2	CASSLAPGLFYNYGYTF	TGTGCCAGCAGCTTAGCCCCTGGACTTTTCTATAACTATGGCTACACCTTC
NA	NA	13	TRBV7-2	TRBJ2-1	CASSWTEGGEQFF	TGTGCCAGCAGCTGGACGGAGGGCGGTGAGCAGTTCTTC
NA	TRBD2	16	TRBV29-1	TRBJ2-1	CSAGLARLSGYNEQFF	TGCAGCGCGGGACTAGCGCGACTAAGTGGCTACAATGAGCAGTTCTTC
NA	TRBD2	17	TRBV11-3	TRBJ2-2	CASSLDLLLAGAGELFF	TGTGCCAGCAGCTTAGATCTATTACTAGCGGGGGCCGGGGAGCTGTTTTTT
NA	TRBD1	15	TRBV5-1	TRBJ1-6	CASRPPGQYNSPLHF	TGCGCCAGCAGACCGCCGGGACAGTATAATTCACCCCTCCACTTT
NA	NA	16	TRBV4-3	TRBJ2-4	CASSQGPYLAKNIQYF	TGCGCCAGCAGCCAAGGGCCATACCTAGCCAAAAACATTCAGTACTTC
NA	NA	12	TRBV19	TRBJ2-2	CASLSDQGELFF	TGTGCCAGTCTTTCGGACCAAGGGGAGCTGTTTTTT
NA	TRBD2	16	TRBV30	TRBJ2-7	CAWSVLGTSGSYEQYF	TGTGCCTGGAGTGTACTTGGGACTAGCGGCTCCTACGAGCAGTACTTC
NA	NA	14	TRBV9	TRBJ1-2	CASSRGGIAYGYTF	TGTGCCAGCAGCAGAGGGGGGATTGCCTATGGCTACACCTTC
NA	TRBD1	14	TRBV5-4	TRBJ1-2	CASSQFQGADGYTF	TGTGCCAGCAGCCAGTTCCAGGGGGCAGATGGCTACACCTTC
NA	TRBD1	14	TRBV30	TRBJ2-7	CAWSRTGGAYEQYF	TGTGCCTGGAGTCGCACAGGGGGCGCCTACGAGCAGTACTTC
NA	TRBD2	15	TRBV7-6	TRBJ2-5	CASSWGLAGQETQYF	TGTGCCAGCAGCTGGGGACTAGCGGGACAAGAGACCCAGTACTTC
once	NA	10	TRBV7-9	TRBJ2-2	CASGAGELFF	TGTGCCAGCGGCGCCGGAGAGCTGTTTTTT
NA	TRBD1	13	TRBV30	TRBJ1-1	CVMLALTGVEAFF	TGTGTTATGTTGGCCCTTACAGGGGTTGAAGCTTTCTTT
NA	TRBD1	15	TRBV7-6	TRBJ2-1	CASSLGQGSYNEQFF	TGTGCCAGCAGCTTAGGACAGGGCTCCTACAATGAGCAGTTCTTC
NA	NA	14	TRBV19	TRBJ2-5	CASSPTTRSGTQYF	TGTGCCAGTAGTCCCACGACTAGGAGCGGGACCCAGTACTTC
NA	NA	13	TRBV6-5	TRBJ1-1	CASGIGVNTEAFF	TGTGCCAGCGGAATAGGGGTGAACACTGAAGCTTTCTTT
NA	NA	13	TRBV9	TRBJ2-1	CASSSKPYNEQFF	TGTGCCAGCAGCAGTAAACCCTACAATGAGCAGTTCTTC
NA	NA	14	TRBV19	TRBJ2-7	CASSMVGSSYEQYF	TGTGCCAGTAGTATGGTGGGGAGCTCCTACGAGCAGTACTTC
NA	NA	14	TRBV7-9	TRBJ2-1	CASSSGTPYNEQFF	TGTGCCAGCAGCTCCGGGACACCATACAATGAGCAGTTCTTC
once	NA	15	TRBV6-5	TRBJ2-7	CASSHGEDSINEQYF	TGTGCCAGCAGTCACGGAGAGGACAGTATTAACGAGCAGTACTTC
NA	NA	17	TRBV19	TRBJ2-2	CASSIGGLAELTGELFF	TGTGCCAGTAGTATAGGGGGGTTAGCGGAGCTCACCGGGGAGCTGTTTTTT
NA	NA	12	TRBV7-9	TRBJ2-3	CASSFPKNTQYF	TGTGCCAGCAGCTTCCCTAAAAATACGCAGTATTTT
NA	TRBD1	16	TRBV7-9	TRBJ2-3	CASSLGDRASTDTQYF	TGTGCCAGCAGCTTAGGGGACAGGGCTAGCACAGATACGCAGTATTTT
NA	NA	14	TRBV30	TRBJ1-2	CAWSPLMISTGYAF	TGTGCCTGGAGTCCACTAATGATCTCCACTGGCTACGCCTTC
NA	NA	12	TRBV19	TRBJ1-5	CASRAHNQPQHF	TGTGCCAGTCGGGCACACAATCAGCCCCAGCATTTT
many	NA	14	TRBV6-5	TRBJ1-3	CASSPFQTGNTIYF	TGTGCCAGCAGCCCTTTCCAGACTGGAAACACCATATATTTT
NA	NA	15	TRBV10-2	TRBJ2-1	CASSGPSTGYNEQFF	TGCGCCAGCAGTGGGCCCAGTACTGGATACAATGAGCAGTTCTTC